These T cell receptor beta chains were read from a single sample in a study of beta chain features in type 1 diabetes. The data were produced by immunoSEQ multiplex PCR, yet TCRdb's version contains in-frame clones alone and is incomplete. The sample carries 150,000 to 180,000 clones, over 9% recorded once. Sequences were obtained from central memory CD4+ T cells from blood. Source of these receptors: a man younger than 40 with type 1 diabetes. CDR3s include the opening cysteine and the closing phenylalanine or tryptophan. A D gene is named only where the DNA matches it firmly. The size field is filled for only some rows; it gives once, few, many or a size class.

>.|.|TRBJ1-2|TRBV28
CASRAGGNYGYTF
TGTGCCAGCAGGGCGGGGGGAAACTATGGCTACACCTTC
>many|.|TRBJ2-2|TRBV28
CASRPRLVRPGELFF
TGTGCCAGCAGGCCAAGACTAGTTCGGCCCGGGGAGCTGTTTTTT
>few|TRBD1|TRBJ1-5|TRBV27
CATRTGGQPQHF
TGTGCCACCCGGACAGGGGGACAGCCCCAGCATTTT
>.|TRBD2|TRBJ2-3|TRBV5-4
CASSFGGGDTQYF
TGTGCCAGCAGCTTTGGGGGGGGAGATACGCAGTATTTT
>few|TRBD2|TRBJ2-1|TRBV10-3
CAISESKAGGLDNEQFF
TGTGCCATCAGTGAGTCGAAGGCGGGAGGGCTCGACAATGAGCAGTTCTTC
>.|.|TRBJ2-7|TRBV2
CVSSQGTYEQYF
TGTGTTAGCAGTCAGGGAACCTACGAGCAGTACTTC
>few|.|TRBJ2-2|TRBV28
CASSPQGSRTGELFF
TGTGCCAGCAGTCCCCAGGGATCTAGGACCGGGGAGCTGTTTTTT
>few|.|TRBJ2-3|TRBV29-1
CSVPVPPSTDTQYF
TGCAGCGTTCCGGTCCCACCTAGCACAGATACGCAGTATTTT
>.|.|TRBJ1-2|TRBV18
CASSPPSMGGYGYTF
TGTGCCAGCTCACCTCCCAGCATGGGGGGTTATGGCTACACCTTC
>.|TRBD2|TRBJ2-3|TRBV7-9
CASSRTSHTQYF
TGTGCCAGCAGCCGGACTAGTCATACGCAGTATTTT
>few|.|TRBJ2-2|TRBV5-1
CASTPGNTGELFF
TGCGCCAGCACCCCCGGTAACACCGGGGAGCTGTTTTTT
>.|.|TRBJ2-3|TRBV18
CASSPSQGSTDTQYF
TGTGCCAGCTCACCGTCACAGGGCAGCACAGATACGCAGTATTTT
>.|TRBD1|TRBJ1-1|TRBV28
CASSRQDRATEAFF
TGTGCCAGCAGTCGACAGGACAGGGCCACTGAAGCTTTCTTT
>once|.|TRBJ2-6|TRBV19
CASSLRWASSGANVLTF
TGTGCCAGTAGCCTCCGTTGGGCAAGCTCTGGGGCCAACGTCCTGACTTTC
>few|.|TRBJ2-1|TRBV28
CASSSPGSRKDEQFF
TGTGCCAGCAGTTCTCCCGGGAGTCGGAAAGATGAGCAGTTCTTC
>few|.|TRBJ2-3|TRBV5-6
CASSLRDTDTQYF
TGTGCCAGCAGCCTGCGCGACACAGATACGCAGTATTTT
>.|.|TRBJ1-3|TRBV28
CASSPSPGAGNTIYF
TGTGCCAGCAGTCCAAGCCCCGGGGCTGGAAACACCATATATTTT
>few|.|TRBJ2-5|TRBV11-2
CASSSYSPRLETQYF
TGTGCCAGCAGCTCTTACTCACCTCGACTGGAGACCCAGTACTTC
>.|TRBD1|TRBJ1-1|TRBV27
CASSTRGVTEAFF
TGTGCCAGCTCCACCAGGGGGGTCACTGAAGCTTTCTTT
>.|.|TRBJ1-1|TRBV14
CASSLQANTEAFF
TGTGCCAGCAGCCTCCAGGCGAACACTGAAGCTTTCTTT
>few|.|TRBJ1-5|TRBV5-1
CASSLRGREPQHF
TGCGCCAGCAGCTTGAGGGGCCGAGAGCCCCAGCATTTT
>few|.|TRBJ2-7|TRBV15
CATSRDLGTSYEQYF
TGTGCCACCAGCAGAGATCTTGGGACATCCTACGAGCAGTACTTC
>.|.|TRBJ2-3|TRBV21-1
CASTTGRDTQYF
TGTGCCAGTACGACAGGAAGGGATACGCAGTATTTT
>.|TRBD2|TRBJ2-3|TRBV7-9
CASSLTLRESTDTQYF
TGTGCCAGCAGCTTAACCCTGCGGGAGTCCACAGATACGCAGTATTTT
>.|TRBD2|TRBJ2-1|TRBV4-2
CASSQDPLAGGPSWQFF
TGTGCCAGCAGCCAAGACCCACTAGCGGGAGGTCCTTCCTGGCAGTTCTTC
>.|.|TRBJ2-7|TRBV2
CASMGGRAVSVYEQYF
TGTGCCAGCATGGGAGGTCGGGCGGTTTCGGTGTACGAGCAGTACTTC
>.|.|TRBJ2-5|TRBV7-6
CASSKSSGQETQYF
TGTGCCAGCAGCAAGTCTTCAGGGCAGGAGACCCAGTACTTC
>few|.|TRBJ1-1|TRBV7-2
CASTLQGWVTEAFF
TGTGCCAGCACCCTGCAGGGTTGGGTCACTGAAGCTTTCTTT
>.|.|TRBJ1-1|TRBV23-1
CASSQGAVWSEAFF
TGCGCCAGCAGTCAGGGGGCGGTTTGGAGTGAAGCTTTCTTT
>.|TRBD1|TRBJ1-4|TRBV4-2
CASSQDKQGFGKLFF
TGTGCCAGCAGCCAAGATAAACAGGGGTTTGGAAAACTGTTTTTT
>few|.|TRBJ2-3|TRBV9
CASQPGLASDTQYF
TGTGCCAGCCAACCGGGTCTAGCATCAGATACGCAGTATTTT
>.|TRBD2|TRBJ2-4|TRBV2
CASKTSGTTKNIQYF
TGTGCCAGTAAGACTAGCGGGACTACCAAAAACATTCAGTACTTC
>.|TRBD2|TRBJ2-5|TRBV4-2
CASSQEAGDGKTQYF
TGTGCCAGCAGCCAAGAAGCGGGAGATGGAAAGACCCAGTACTTC
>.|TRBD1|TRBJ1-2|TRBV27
CASCRTGQTSGGYTF
TGTGCCAGCTGCCGGACAGGACAGACGTCCGGAGGCTACACCTTC
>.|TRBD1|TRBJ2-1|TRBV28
CASSASTGGNEQFF
TGTGCCAGCAGTGCATCGACAGGGGGCAATGAGCAGTTCTTC
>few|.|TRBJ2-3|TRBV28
CASREGTSTDTQYF
TGTGCCAGCAGAGAAGGGACTAGCACAGATACGCAGTATTTT
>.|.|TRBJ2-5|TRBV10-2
CASSETREETQYF
TGCGCCAGCAGTGAGACCAGGGAAGAGACCCAGTACTTC
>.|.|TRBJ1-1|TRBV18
CASSPSGYTEAFF
TGTGCCAGCTCACCATCCGGGTACACTGAAGCTTTCTTT
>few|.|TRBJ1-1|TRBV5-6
CASTGQLNTEAFF
TGTGCCAGCACCGGACAGCTTAACACTGAAGCTTTCTTT
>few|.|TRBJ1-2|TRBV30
CAWSTGNYGYTF
TGTGCCTGGTCCACAGGGAACTATGGCTACACCTTC
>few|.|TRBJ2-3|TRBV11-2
CASSLRPGGTDTQYF
TGTGCCAGCAGCTTAAGGCCAGGGGGCACAGATACGCAGTATTTT